Below are 2 T cell receptor beta chains sequenced from a single sample in a study of identifying expanded T cells in peripheral blood (dated by TCRdb to the late 2010s). Libraries were built with the immunoSEQ multiplex PCR assay. This is the immuneACCESS table as TCRdb keeps it, with only in-frame sequences that have V and J called. A part of the clones is gone; compared with another copy, unresolved V genes explain less than half, and the rest is unexplained. This sample gives about 82,000 clones in total; roughly 90% of them show up just once. The ten largest account for around 7% of the sample. Sequenced material: blood. The source is a person aged 18 to 75 in good health.

This chain connects TRBV19 to TRBJ1-5; weak D call: TRBD1 (5 bases). V was trimmed by 7 bases and J by 2 bases, leaving 9 bases between them. Germline CDR1 and CDR2: LNHDA and SQIVND (reference sequence). CDR3 length: 13 amino acids. In DNA, the CDR3 is TGTGCCAGTACGCGGGGGGGCAATCAGCCCCAGCATTTT. Its protein is CASTRGGNQPQHF.

On this clone: The limits of the CDR3 on the DNA are not certain, so only TCRdb's listed CDR3 is given. The rearrangement links TRBV1 to TRBJ2-1; the DNA was not used to check the table's D call, TRBD2. TRBV1 is annotated as a pseudogene. The CDR3 sequence runs 17 residues, both termini included. CDR3 in amino acids: CTSSQDVAGGTYNEQFF.